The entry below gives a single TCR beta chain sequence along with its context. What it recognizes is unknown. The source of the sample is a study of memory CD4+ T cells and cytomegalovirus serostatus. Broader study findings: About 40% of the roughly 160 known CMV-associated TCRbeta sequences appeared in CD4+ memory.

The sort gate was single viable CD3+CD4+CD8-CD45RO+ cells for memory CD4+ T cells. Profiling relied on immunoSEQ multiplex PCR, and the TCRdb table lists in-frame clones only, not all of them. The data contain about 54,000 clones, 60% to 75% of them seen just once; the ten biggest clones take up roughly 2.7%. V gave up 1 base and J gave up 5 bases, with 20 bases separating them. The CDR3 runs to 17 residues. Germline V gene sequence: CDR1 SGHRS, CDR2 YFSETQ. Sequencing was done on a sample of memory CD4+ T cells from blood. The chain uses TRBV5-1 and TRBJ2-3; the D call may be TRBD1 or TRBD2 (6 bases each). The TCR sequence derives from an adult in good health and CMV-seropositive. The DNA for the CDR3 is TGCGCCAGCAGCTTGATTCCGAGAGGGGGGATAGGAGATACGCAGTATTTT. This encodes CASSLIPRGGIGDTQYF.